This T cell receptor beta chain is from a study of control samples from healthy donors and cancer patients. Repertoires were generated with immunoSEQ multiplex PCR, while TCRdb's copy carries only in-frame clones and drops some. The sample shows 400,000 to 500,000 clones, over 75% of them seen only once. The CDR3 spans 16 residues. V dropped 1 base and J dropped 6 bases, with 18 bases sitting between them. Looked up from germline, CDR1 is LNHDA and CDR2 is SQIVND (reference sequence). The clonotype comes from a man aged 35 to 55 with head and neck cancer. V is TRBV19 and J is TRBJ1-1, with a tentative D call TRBD1 (5 bases). The sample consisted of PBMCs. CDR3: CASSIAAGTYGAEAFF. The CDR3 DNA follows: TGTGCCAGTAGTATAGCCGCCGGGACCTACGGAGCTGAAGCTTTCTTT.